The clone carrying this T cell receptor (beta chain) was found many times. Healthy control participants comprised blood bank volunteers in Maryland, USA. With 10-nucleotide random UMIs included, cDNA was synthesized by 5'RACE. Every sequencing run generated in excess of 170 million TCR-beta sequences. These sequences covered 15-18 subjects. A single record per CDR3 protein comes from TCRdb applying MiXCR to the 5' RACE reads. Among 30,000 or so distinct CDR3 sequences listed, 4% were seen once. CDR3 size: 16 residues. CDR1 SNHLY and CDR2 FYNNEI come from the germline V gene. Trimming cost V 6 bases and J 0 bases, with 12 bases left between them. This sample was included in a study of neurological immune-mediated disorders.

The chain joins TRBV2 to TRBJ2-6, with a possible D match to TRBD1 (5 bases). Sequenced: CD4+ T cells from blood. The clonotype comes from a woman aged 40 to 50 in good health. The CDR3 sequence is CASRITGGSGANVLTF. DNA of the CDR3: TGTGCCAGCAGAATTACAGGTGGCTCTGGGGCCAACGTCCTGACTTTC.